Below are 19 T cell receptor beta chains sequenced from a single sample in a study of blood T cell repertoires in COVID-19. The method was immunoSEQ multiplex PCR; TCRdb's version includes in-frame clones alone and lacks a portion of them. The sample shows approximately 170,000 clones, 80% to 90% of them seen only once. The sequenced sample consisted of peripheral blood. These receptors were obtained from a middle-aged man who had recovered from COVID-19.

This clone came up a few times. The chain combines TRBV7-2 with TRBJ1-3; 8 bases fit TRBD1. Germline loops: CDR1 SGHTA, CDR2 FQGNSA. The CDR3 runs to 15 residues. The V and J ends lost 5 bases and 0 bases, in that order; junction bases with no gene match: 3. CDR3 nucleotides: TGTGCCAGCAGCCAGGGACAGGTCTCTGGAAACACCATATATTTT. Amino acid sequence: CASSQGQVSGNTIYF.

The chain uses TRBV7-9 and TRBJ2-7, with D unclear. The germline V gene has CDR1 SEHNR and CDR2 FQNEAQ (reference sequence). The V end lost 4 bases, the J end lost 0 bases, and 10 bases lay between the germline ends. The CDR3 length is 14 residues. CDR3 in DNA: TGTGCCAGCAGCTCACAGCCAGGCTCCTACGAGCAGTACTTC. Translating it yields CASSSQPGSYEQYF.

This chain links TRBV18 with TRBJ1-5; the D gene is possibly TRBD1 (5 bases). Trimming cost V 4 bases and J 3 bases, with 13 bases left between them. Germline V gene data show CDR1 as KGHSH and CDR2 as LQKENI. The CDR3 is made up of 15 amino acids. Written as DNA, the CDR3 is TGTGCCAGCTCACTCACCGGGACTCACAATCAGCCCCAGCATTTT. It encodes CASSLTGTHNQPQHF.

The V gene is TRBV3-1 (or the pseudogene TRBV3-2), the J gene TRBJ1-2, with 9 nucleotides matching TRBD1. Germline assignment: CDR1 LGHDT and CDR2 YNNKEL (reference sequence). The CDR3 runs 16 residues. After removal of 4 bases from V and 8 bases from J, the junction contained 14 bases not matched to a gene. DNA for the CDR3: TGTGCCAGCAGCCCTTCCGGGACAGGGATTAGTGGAGGCTACACCTTC. It yields the protein CASSPSGTGISGGYTF.

The chain recombines TRBV4-3 with TRBJ2-5; D is perhaps TRBD2 (5 bases). The CDR3 totals 17 residues. In germline, CDR1 is LGHNA, CDR2 YSLEER. V lost 0 bases to trimming and J lost 5 bases, with 19 bases between them. The CDR3 sequence: CASSQERVVSIGETQYF. CDR3 nucleotide sequence: TGCGCCAGCAGCCAAGAGCGGGTAGTCAGCATCGGGGAGACCCAGTACTTC.

The rearrangement joins TRBV12-3 or TRBV12-4 to TRBJ2-1, with D perhaps TRBD1 (5 bases). Trimming shortened V by 5 bases and J by 8 bases, and 10 bases separated the two germline ends. The CDR3 runs to 12 residues. The CDR3 DNA is TGTGCCAGCAGTAAAAGGGGCGATGAGCAGTTCTTC. Residues: CASSKRGDEQFF.

This chain links TRBV20-1 with TRBJ1-4; TRBD1 might be the D (5 bases). With 3 bases removed from V and 0 bases from J, the gap between germline ends came to 11 bases. Germline assignment: CDR1 DFQATT and CDR2 SNEGSKA (reference sequence). This CDR3 spans 15 amino acids. CDR3 amino acids: CSASGHSTTNEKLFF. In nucleotides, the CDR3 is TGCAGTGCTAGTGGACATTCGACAACTAATGAAAAACTGTTTTTT.

The V gene is TRBV4-3, the J gene TRBJ2-7, with 10 bases aligning to TRBD1. CDR1 LGHNA and CDR2 YSLEER come from the germline V gene. The CDR3 runs 14 residues. V shed 4 bases, J shed 5 bases, and the junction held 5 bases outside the gene matches. CDR3 in amino acids: CASSRGTGADEQYF. The CDR3 nucleotides read TGCGCCAGCAGCCGAGGGACAGGGGCCGACGAGCAGTACTTC.

This chain connects TRBV7-2 to TRBJ2-1, with D tentatively TRBD2 (7 bases). From germline, CDR1 is SGHTA and CDR2 FQGNSA. The CDR3 has 17 residues. V shed 0 bases and J shed 2 bases, with 14 bases lying between them. The CDR3 loop is CASSLAGRGAAYNEQFF. CDR3 coding DNA: TGTGCCAGCAGCTTAGCGGGCCGGGGGGCTGCCTACAATGAGCAGTTCTTC.

This chain's CDR3 is CASSPHQGGLGNTEAFF. CDR3 nucleotides: TGTGCCAGCAGTCCCCATCAGGGGGGCTTAGGGAACACTGAAGCTTTCTTT. V gene TRBV9 combines with J gene TRBJ1-1; 7 bases are a match to TRBD1. Germline loops: CDR1 SGDLS, CDR2 YYNGEE. The CDR3 is made up of 17 amino acids. V lost 5 bases to trimming and J lost 1 base; unmatched junction nucleotides: 14.

The V call is TRBV9, the J call TRBJ2-2; weak D call: TRBD2 (6 bases). Per germline, CDR1 SGDLS and CDR2 YYNGEE. V lost 0 bases and J 7 bases, leaving 7 bases between the germline ends. CDR3 length: 13 amino acids. As DNA, the CDR3 is TGTGCCAGCAGCGTAGAGGAGGGCGGGGAGCTGTTTTTT. It specifies CASSVEEGGELFF.

V and J are TRBV19 and TRBJ2-7; a possible D gene is TRBD2 (6 bases). This CDR3 has 15 residues. V was shortened by 6 bases and J by 0 bases, with 15 bases between the two germline ends. Germline loops: CDR1 LNHDA, CDR2 SQIVND (reference sequence). The chain's CDR3 is CASSLVAEPSYEQYF. The CDR3 DNA reads TGTGCCAGTAGCCTCGTAGCGGAGCCCTCCTACGAGCAGTACTTC.

The V and J genes are TRBV9 and TRBJ2-1, with 8 bases fitting TRBD2. Germline loops: CDR1 SGDLS, CDR2 YYNGEE. V shed 1 base and J 1 base; nucleotides not matched to a gene: 1. The CDR3 consists of 15 residues. DNA of the CDR3: TGTGCCAGCAGCGTAACGGGAGGGTCCTACAATGAGCAGTTCTTC. Its translation is CASSVTGGSYNEQFF.

This sequence joins TRBV18 and TRBJ2-7; D is uncertain. V lost 2 bases and J 4 bases, leaving 12 bases between the germline ends. The CDR3 contains 14 residues. Germline V gene lookup returns CDR1 KGHSH and CDR2 LQKENI. The CDR3 sequence: CASSPGIASYEQYF. The CDR3 DNA reads as TGTGCCAGCTCACCAGGAATAGCTTCATACGAGCAGTACTTC. Full variable domain (outside the CDR3, taken from reference TRBV18 and TRBJ2-7): NAGVMQNPRHLVRRRGQEARLRCSPMKGHSHVYWYRQLPEEGLKFMVYLQKENIIDESGMPKERFSAEFPKEGPSILRIQQVVRGDSAAYFCASSPGIASYEQYFGPGTRLTVT.

This chain connects TRBV5-6 to TRBJ1-5; maybe TRBD1 (5 bases). There are 15 residues in the CDR3. Germline CDR1 and CDR2: SGHDT and YYEEEE. Between the trimmed V and J ends, which lost 2 bases and 4 bases, there was a span of 13 bases. CDR3 coding DNA: TGTGCCAGCAGCTTAGCAGGGCCCGTTAATCAGCCCCAGCATTTT. Translated, it gives CASSLAGPVNQPQHF. Filled out from reference TRBV5-6 and TRBJ1-5, the complete variable domain reads DAGVTQSPTHLIKTRGQQVTLRCSPKSGHDTVSWYQQALGQGPQFIFQYYEEEERQRGNFPDRFSGHQFPNYSSELNVNALLLGDSALYLCASSLAGPVNQPQHFGDGTRLSIL.

The chain combines TRBV13 with TRBJ1-1; 7 nucleotides line up with TRBD1. Germline V gene sequence: CDR1 PRHDT, CDR2 FYEKMQ (reference sequence). The V segment lost 5 bases and the J segment 5 bases; nucleotides outside the gene matches: 5. CDR3 length: 13 residues. The CDR3 sequence is CASSHQGGTEAFF. The DNA for the CDR3 is TGTGCCAGCAGCCACCAGGGGGGTACTGAAGCTTTCTTT.

This chain links TRBV7-2 with TRBJ2-7, with 7 bases lining up with TRBD1. V was clipped by 5 bases and J by 6 bases; unmatched bases: 7. Germline V gene sequence: CDR1 SGHTA, CDR2 FQGNSA. There are 13 residues in the CDR3. The CDR3 bases are TGTGCCAGCAGCCTAAGACAGGGACGCGAGCAGTACTTC. Translating it yields CASSLRQGREQYF.

Worth noting for this clone: Within the sample, other DNA sequences also encode this same CDR3. J is TRBJ1-1 and V is TRBV19, with a tentative D call TRBD1 (6 bases). This CDR3 region has 14 residues. In germline, CDR1 is LNHDA, CDR2 SQIVND (reference sequence). V dropped 0 bases and J dropped 5 bases, with 10 bases sitting between them. The CDR3: CASSIDPDRTEAFF. DNA of the CDR3: TGTGCCAGTAGTATAGACCCGGACAGAACTGAAGCTTTCTTT.

This clone occurred a few times. This sequence joins TRBV20-1 and TRBJ2-5; D is uncertain. This CDR3 spans 11 amino acids. With 6 bases removed from V and 2 bases from J, the gap between germline ends came to 7 bases. Germline-derived CDR1 and CDR2 are DFQATT and SNEGSKA (reference sequence). The CDR3 region has the DNA TGCAGTGCCCCTCTTCAAGAGACCCAGTACTTC. It yields the protein CSAPLQETQYF.